This TCR beta chain was captured in a study of blood T cell repertoires in COVID-19. Across the whole study: PBMCs, B-cell-depleted T cells, or T cells provided the cDNA or gDNA that made up the material.

This table comes from immunoSEQ multiplex PCR, and its TCRdb copy is limited to in-frame clones, with some not included. The sample consists of more than 150,000 clones, roughly nine tenths of them appearing once. This clone has only one observation. The CDR3 sequence is 16 residues long. J was trimmed by 2 bases and V by 5 bases; bases with no gene match: 9. CDR1 and CDR2 (germline): MDHEN, SYDVKM. The origin of this receptor is an older man with active or convalescent COVID-19. Source material: peripheral blood. The rearrangement joins TRBV28 to TRBJ2-1, with 7 positions matching TRBD1. CDR3 sequence: CASSLPGTVTYNEQFF. The CDR3 nucleotides are TGTGCCAGCAGTCTTCCAGGGACAGTGACCTACAATGAGCAGTTCTTC.